This T cell receptor beta chain is drawn from a study of T cell responses to AZD1222 COVID-19 vaccine. The CDR3 is 13 residues long. CDR1 is ENHRY, CDR2 SYGVKD, per germline. V was shortened by 9 bases and J by 1 base, with 12 bases between the two germline ends. Only in-frame clones appear in the TCRdb table, and some are missing; sequencing was by immunoSEQ multiplex PCR. This sample yields roughly 120,000 clones, of which approximately 89% are seen a single time; under 6.5% belongs to the top ten. The specimen comprised peripheral blood, sampled 28 days after the second AZD1222 dose. The receptor comes from an adult who received the AZD1222 COVID-19 vaccine. The rearrangement links TRBV10-3 to TRBJ1-1; tentative D call: TRBD1 (6 bases). The CDR3 here is CAMQSGANTEAFF. The CDR3 coding sequence is TGTGCCATGCAATCAGGGGCGAACACTGAAGCTTTCTTT.